The 21 T cell receptor beta chains listed next were all sequenced from one sample in a study of shared clonotypes between healthy human individuals. CD8 cells regarded as naive lacked CD45RO, were positively chosen for CCR7, and omitted terminally differentiated effector memory CD45RA+ cells. TCRdb keeps only in-frame clones here, not all; method: immunoSEQ multiplex PCR. This table holds about 2.1 million clones, about 92% found once. The specimen was naive CD8+ T cells from PBMCs. The source is a man between 18 and 35 years old in good health. Some clones in this sample may be carry-over from other donors' samples.

The chain carries TRBV5-1 and TRBJ2-3; D perhaps matches TRBD2 (6 bases). V lost 2 bases, J lost 4 bases, and 17 bases lay in between. The CDR3 is 16 residues long. Germline CDR1 reads SGHRS; CDR2 reads YFSETQ. CDR3 DNA: TGCGCCAGCAGCTTCACATCGGGAGTGTTGTCAGATACGCAGTATTTT. Amino acids: CASSFTSGVLSDTQYF.

The V and J genes are TRBV4-1 and TRBJ2-1, with 8 nucleotides matching TRBD1. CDR3 length: 16 amino acids. Trimming cost V 1 base and J 4 bases; bases outside gene matches: 6. CDR1 is MGHRA and CDR2 is YSYEKL in the germline V gene. The CDR3 coding sequence is TGCGCCAGCAGCCAAGGGGACAGGCCCCTATACAATGAGCAGTTCTTC. Encoded protein: CASSQGDRPLYNEQFF.

The chain uses TRBV7-8 and TRBJ2-1, with unresolved D. The CDR3 runs to 17 residues. Looked up from germline, CDR1 is SGHVS and CDR2 is FQNEAQ. V was clipped by 0 bases and J by 3 bases, with 15 bases between them. CDR3 amino acids: CASSLALYGVNYNEQFF. CDR3 bases: TGTGCCAGCAGCTTAGCCCTATACGGAGTCAACTACAATGAGCAGTTCTTC.

V is TRBV19 and J is TRBJ2-7; D might be TRBD1 (6 bases). Germline CDR1 is LNHDA and CDR2 is SQIVND (reference sequence). V lost 4 bases and J lost 4, with 11 bases in between. This CDR3 contains 13 residues. DNA for the CDR3: TGTGCCAGTAGTACCACGACAGGTTACGAGCAGTACTTC. Residues: CASSTTTGYEQYF.

Regarding this clone: Other DNA variants within this sample encode the same CDR3. V gene TRBV7-3 combines with J gene TRBJ1-5; unclear D gene. With 0 bases removed from V and 4 bases from J, the gap between germline ends came to 4 bases. The CDR3 has 13 amino acids. Per germline, CDR1 SGHTA and CDR2 FQGTGA. CDR3 residues: CASSLTGNQPQHF. DNA for the CDR3: TGTGCCAGCAGCTTAACAGGGAATCAGCCCCAGCATTTT.

On this clone: Other nucleotide sequences in the sample specify the same CDR3. The chain joins TRBV7-9 to TRBJ2-7; maybe TRBD1 (5 bases). The CDR3 consists of 13 residues. Trimming cost V 5 bases and J 2 bases, with 10 bases left between them. Germline V gene sequence: CDR1 SEHNR, CDR2 FQNEAQ (reference sequence). The CDR3 is CASSPDRAYEQYF. For the CDR3, the DNA is TGTGCCAGCAGCCCCGACAGAGCCTACGAGCAGTACTTC.

The V and J genes are TRBV19 and TRBJ1-1, with D perhaps TRBD1 (6 bases). The CDR3 runs 13 residues. The V end lost 6 bases, the J end lost 0 bases, and 8 bases lay between the germline ends. Per the germline V gene, CDR1 is LNHDA and CDR2 is SQIVND (reference sequence). This CDR3 is CASRRTVNTEAFF. The CDR3 region has the DNA TGTGCCAGTAGGAGGACAGTGAACACTGAAGCTTTCTTT.

The rearrangement links TRBV7-9 to TRBJ2-3, with no clear D. V was cut by 0 bases and J by 4 bases, with 8 bases left in between. Germline CDR1 and CDR2: SEHNR and FQNEAQ (reference sequence). The CDR3 covers 14 residues. CDR3 sequence (DNA): TGTGCCAGCAGCTTAGCGCCGCCCGCAGATACGCAGTATTTT. It yields the protein CASSLAPPADTQYF.

CDR3 nucleotide sequence: TGTGCCAGCAGTTTATCGGTGGGTCCAACATATGGCTACACCTTC. It codes for CASSLSVGPTYGYTF. The genes are TRBV27 and TRBJ1-2; no firm D call. The CDR3 runs 15 residues. In germline, CDR1 is MNHEY, CDR2 SMNVEV (reference sequence). V lost 0 bases to trimming and J lost 5 bases, with 13 bases between them.

This clone showed up just once. CDR3 DNA: TGTGCCAGCAGTCCAACTAGCGGGGCTGGGGATGAGCAGTTCTTC. Its protein is CASSPTSGAGDEQFF. The V call is TRBV14, the J call TRBJ2-1, with 10 positions matching TRBD2. The CDR3 runs 15 residues. Germline CDR1 is SGHDN and CDR2 is FVKESK. J gave up 8 bases and V 6 bases, and 10 bases lay outside the gene matches.

The rearrangement links TRBV10-3 to TRBJ1-4; 9 bases align to TRBD1. This CDR3 region has 18 residues. V gave up 2 bases and J gave up 8 bases; unmatched junction bases: 15. The V gene's germline CDR1 is ENHRY and CDR2 SYGVKD. CDR3 bases: TGTGCCATCAGTGAGGTTCCCGATAGGAGGGACAGGGAGGAAAAACTGTTTTTT. Protein product: CAISEVPDRRDREEKLFF.

CDR3 sequence reads: CASSSRGTGYEQYF. CDR3 nucleotides: TGTGCCAGCAGCTCCAGAGGGACTGGCTACGAGCAGTACTTC. The J gene is TRBJ2-7, the V gene TRBV7-9; tentative D call: TRBD2 (6 bases). Germline CDR1 SEHNR, CDR2 FQNEAQ (reference sequence). Trimming left V 4 bases short and J 3 bases short, with 13 bases between. There are 14 residues in the CDR3. Full variable domain (missing parts from reference TRBV7-9 and TRBJ2-7): DTGVSQNPRHKITKRGQNVTFRCDPISEHNRLYWYRQTLGQGPEFLTYFQNEAQLEKSRLLSDRFSAERPKGSFSTLEIQRTEQGDSAMYLCASSSRGTGYEQYFGPGTRLTVT.

This clone was seen a few times. The rearrangement joins TRBV19 to TRBJ1-1; D is unresolved. V was cut by 7 bases and J by 0 bases, with 3 bases left in between. The CDR3 length is 11 residues. Germline lookup yields CDR1 LNHDA and CDR2 SQIVND (reference sequence). Here the CDR3 reads CASTVNTEAFF. The CDR3 DNA reads TGTGCCAGTACCGTGAACACTGAAGCTTTCTTT.

V is TRBV29-1 and J is TRBJ1-2; a possible D gene is TRBD1 (6 bases). Germline-derived CDR1 and CDR2 are SQVTM and ANQGSEA. V gave up 6 bases and J gave up 4 bases, with 12 bases separating them. This CDR3 has 12 residues. Written as DNA, the CDR3 is TGCAGCGTGGGGGGACAACGCTATGGCTACACCTTC. Translation: CSVGGQRYGYTF.

The genes are TRBV28 and TRBJ2-5, with a weak D call TRBD2 (6 bases). CDR1 is MDHEN, CDR2 SYDVKM, per germline. The V gene lost 2 bases and the J gene lost 5 bases, with 9 bases spanning the gap. The CDR3 loop spans 13 amino acids. This CDR3 reads CASSLIGGETQYF. CDR3 coding DNA: TGTGCCAGCAGTTTAATTGGAGGGGAGACCCAGTACTTC.

The V and J genes are TRBV7-2 and TRBJ1-2; D may be TRBD1 (5 bases). Germline CDR1 and CDR2: SGHTA and FQGNSA. The CDR3 sequence is 14 residues long. V was shortened by 0 bases and J by 8 bases, with 13 bases between the two germline ends. This CDR3 reads CASSLALPGLGYTF. In DNA, the CDR3 is TGTGCCAGCAGCTTAGCGCTTCCAGGGTTAGGCTACACCTTC.

V and J are TRBV29-1 and TRBJ1-2; D is possibly TRBD1 (6 bases). This CDR3 region has 12 residues. The germline gives CDR1 SQVTM, CDR2 ANQGSEA. The V and J ends lost 6 bases and 7 bases respectively, with 15 bases between them. Here the CDR3 reads CSVPRGEGGYTF. CDR3 DNA sequence: TGCAGCGTCCCCAGGGGTGAGGGTGGCTACACCTTC.

This rearrangement joins TRBV19 to TRBJ1-2; D unclear. The V gene's germline CDR1 is LNHDA and CDR2 SQIVND (reference sequence). The V gene lost 0 bases and the J gene lost 4 bases, with 9 bases spanning the gap. CDR3 length: 14 amino acids. The CDR3 region has the DNA TGTGCCAGTAGTATAGATGGCAGAATCTATGGCTACACCTTC. This translates into CASSIDGRIYGYTF.

DNA of the CDR3: TGTGCCAGCAGCTTAGTCCGGACTATGAACACTGAAGCTTTCTTT. The encoded protein is CASSLVRTMNTEAFF. The chain combines TRBV7-2 with TRBJ1-1; no definite D call. The CDR3 consists of 15 residues. V was trimmed by 1 base and J by 0 bases, leaving 9 bases between them. From germline, CDR1 is SGHTA and CDR2 FQGNSA.

This sequence joins TRBV28 and TRBJ1-3, with D possibly being TRBD1 (5 bases). There are 14 residues in the CDR3. V lost 10 bases to trimming and J lost 0 bases, with 13 bases between them. CDR1 is MDHEN, CDR2 SYDVKM, per germline. The CDR3 coding sequence is TGTGCCACTAGTGACAGTTCCTCTGGAAACACCATATATTTT. Its protein product is CATSDSSSGNTIYF. Drawing the rest from reference TRBV28 and TRBJ1-3, the complete variable domain is DVKVTQSSRYLVKRTGEKVFLECVQDMDHENMFWYRQDPGLGLRLIYFSYDVKMKEKGDIPEGYSVSREKKERFSLILESASTNQTSMYLCATSDSSSGNTIYFGEGSWLTVV.

CDR3 protein: CAWTGTGMRGLFF. Here the CDR3 DNA reads TGTGCCTGGACCGGGACAGGGATGCGGGGGCTGTTTTTT. The chain couples TRBV30 to TRBJ2-2, with 9 bases identical to TRBD1. Trimming removed 4 bases from V and 13 bases from J; junction bases left unmatched: 10. In germline, CDR1 is GTSNPN, CDR2 SVGIG (reference sequence). This CDR3 has 13 amino acids.